These 27 T cell receptor beta chains originate from one sample sequenced in a study of cytomegalovirus exposure and HLA in healthy donors. 60 Vbeta and 13 Jbeta primers were used in PCR. The assay was immunoSEQ multiplex PCR, and TCRdb's table has in-frame clones only and misses some. The data show 180,000 or so clones, 75% to 85% seen once. The sequenced sample consisted of PBMCs. All receptors come from a man aged 18 to 30 in good health and CMV-seronegative.

V usage is TRBV4-2 and J usage is TRBJ2-1; 7 bases map to TRBD2. V trimming: 7 bases; J trimming: 7 bases; junction bases outside the gene matches: 10. The length of the CDR3 is 14 residues. Germline V gene lookup returns CDR1 LGHNA and CDR2 YNFKEQ. Here the CDR3 DNA reads TGTGCCAGCACCTGGGGAGGGCTAGGGAATGAGCAGTTCTTC. This gives the protein CASTWGGLGNEQFF.

This chain joins TRBV10-2 and TRBJ2-2, with 7 bases matching TRBD2. CDR3 length equals 14 residues. The J segment lost 5 bases and the V segment lost 8 bases, leaving 8 bases of the junction unmatched. From germline, CDR1 is WSHSY and CDR2 SAAADI. CDR3 sequence: CASLGGEGTGELFF. DNA of the CDR3: TGCGCCAGCTTGGGAGGGGAGGGAACCGGGGAGCTGTTTTTT.

The rearrangement uses TRBV27 and TRBJ1-6, with TRBD1 matching 9 bases. Germline CDR1 is MNHEY and CDR2 is SMNVEV (reference sequence). The CDR3 is 15 amino acids. J lost 7 bases, V lost 7 bases, and 8 bases had no gene match. CDR3 protein: CASTLTGTGNSPLHF. The CDR3 DNA follows: TGTGCCAGCACTCTAACAGGGACAGGGAATTCACCCCTCCACTTT.

This sequence joins TRBV5-6 and TRBJ1-2; 7 nucleotides match TRBD1. V dropped 2 bases and J dropped 5; count of bases not matched to a gene: 12. Per germline, CDR1 SGHDT and CDR2 YYEEEE. CDR3 length equals 16 residues. CDR3 loop: CASSFDRVRSAYGYTF. The CDR3 nucleotides read TGTGCCAGCAGCTTTGACAGGGTGAGGTCCGCGTATGGCTACACCTTC.

The CDR3 spells CATRGGGADEQFF. CDR3 nucleotide sequence: TGTGCCACCCGGGGGGGAGGTGCGGATGAGCAGTTCTTC. The chain links TRBV19 to TRBJ2-1; 8 positions match TRBD2. CDR1 LNHDA and CDR2 SQIVND come from the germline V gene (reference sequence). The CDR3 covers 13 residues. Trimming cost V 10 bases and J 8 bases; bases outside gene matches: 10.

The chain uses TRBV30 and TRBJ2-3, with 12 bases aligning to TRBD2. Germline V gives CDR1 GTSNPN, CDR2 SVGIG (reference sequence). Germline trimming cut 5 bases from V and 6 bases from J; bases unmatched to any gene: 15. This CDR3 has 17 residues. The CDR3 bases are TGTGCCTGGCCCTGTACACCGACTAGCGGGGGTGCGGATACGCAGTATTTT. Its protein product is CAWPCTPTSGGADTQYF.

This chain links TRBV7-8 with TRBJ2-7, with TRBD2 identical over 8 bases. This CDR3 spans 15 amino acids. Looked up from germline, CDR1 is SGHVS and CDR2 is FQNEAQ. V gave up 7 bases and J gave up 0 bases; unmatched junction bases: 8. CDR3 sequence: CASTIIAGSSYEQYF. CDR3 coding DNA: TGTGCCAGCACCATTATAGCGGGAAGCTCCTACGAGCAGTACTTC.

V usage is TRBV6-4 and J usage is TRBJ2-1; 12 bases agree with TRBD2. Trimming took 6 bases from V and 7 from J; bases not matched to a gene: 7. From germline, CDR1 is MRHNA and CDR2 SNTAGT. CDR3 length: 15 amino acids. The CDR3 DNA reads as TGTGCCAGCAGGAGTCTAGCGGGGGGGCTGAATGAGCAGTTCTTC. It codes for CASRSLAGGLNEQFF.

The V gene is TRBV5-8, the J gene TRBJ2-7; 8 nucleotides match TRBD1. Trimming removed 0 bases from V and 6 bases from J; junction bases left unmatched: 20. The CDR3 is made up of 19 amino acids. The germline V gene has CDR1 SGHTS and CDR2 YDEGEE. The CDR3 spells CASSLDRPATGGLVGEQYF. CDR3 in DNA: TGTGCCAGCAGCTTGGATCGCCCCGCTACAGGGGGACTTGTTGGCGAGCAGTACTTC. Variable domain in full (rest from reference TRBV5-8 and TRBJ2-7): EAGVTQSPTHLIKTRGQQATLRCSPISGHTSVYWYQQALGLGLQFLLWYDEGEERNRGNFPPRFSGRQFPNYSSELNVNALELEDSALYLCASSLDRPATGGLVGEQYFGPGTRLTVT.

This clone showed up just a few times. As DNA, the CDR3 is TGTGCCAGCAGCGTTCTGGTGAGGAGGCATCTGAACAGCAATCAGCCCCAGCATTTT. Protein sequence: CASSVLVRRHLNSNQPQHF. The chain recombines TRBV9 with TRBJ1-5; no clear D. The CDR3 is 19 residues long. CDR1 is SGDLS, CDR2 YYNGEE, per germline. Between the trimmed V and J ends, which lost 2 bases and 1 base, there was a span of 22 bases.

This clone was observed a handful of times. The chain couples TRBV9 to TRBJ2-1; TRBD2 matches 8 bases. Germline-derived CDR1 and CDR2 are SGDLS and YYNGEE. The CDR3 length is 15 residues. J gave up 3 bases and V 3 bases, and 5 bases lay outside the gene matches. Written as DNA, the CDR3 is TGTGCCAGCAGCGCCGAGGCGGGGGGCTACAATGAGCAGTTCTTC. Translating gives CASSAEAGGYNEQFF.

Only a few counts were recorded for this clone. The chain uses TRBV18 and TRBJ1-1; D is possibly TRBD1 (6 bases). V was shortened by 5 bases and J by 1 base, with 14 bases between the two germline ends. The CDR3 sequence is 15 residues long. Germline V gene data show CDR1 as KGHSH and CDR2 as LQKENI. CDR3 sequence reads: CASSAGATQNTEAFF. The CDR3 DNA reads TGTGCCAGCTCAGCAGGGGCGACACAGAACACTGAAGCTTTCTTT.

A single count supports this clone. This chain links TRBV9 with TRBJ1-6; 11 bases align to TRBD1. V lost 0 bases to trimming and J lost 0 bases; unmatched junction nucleotides: 8. Germline V gives CDR1 SGDLS, CDR2 YYNGEE. The CDR3 length is 20 residues. As DNA, the CDR3 is TGTGCCAGCAGCGTAGCTGAAGGGACAGGGGGTAGCTCCTATAATTCACCCCTCCACTTT. Its translation is CASSVAEGTGGSSYNSPLHF.

The chain links TRBV5-1 to TRBJ1-2; D perhaps matches TRBD1 (6 bases). This CDR3 has 12 amino acids. Trimming removed 0 bases from V and 8 bases from J, with 8 bases in between. CDR1 and CDR2 (germline): SGHRS, YFSETQ. CDR3 in amino acids: CASSLGGPGYTF. The CDR3 DNA follows: TGCGCCAGCAGCTTGGGGGGGCCAGGCTACACCTTC.

V usage is TRBV28 and J usage is TRBJ1-4, with TRBD1 matching over 8 bases. CDR1 and CDR2 (germline): MDHEN, SYDVKM. V shed 5 bases, J shed 8 bases, and the junction held 10 bases outside the gene matches. The CDR3 is made up of 15 amino acids. CDR3 region: CASSQVGQGGEKLFF. The CDR3 DNA is TGTGCCAGCAGTCAGGTTGGACAGGGCGGGGAAAAACTGTTTTTT.

The DNA of the CDR3 is TGTGCCAGCAGTCCGGGACAGGGTGATGAAGCTTTCTTT. As protein: CASSPGQGDEAFF. The chain carries TRBV11-3 and TRBJ1-1; 9 bases fit TRBD1. CDR1 and CDR2 from the germline V gene are SGHNT and YENEEA. The CDR3 length is 13 residues. With V trimmed by 6 bases and J by 7 bases, 6 bases remained unmatched. The variable domain in full, with the rest retrieved from reference TRBV11-3 and TRBJ1-1, is EAGVVQSPRYKIIEKKQPVAFWCNPISGHNTLYWYLQNLGQGPELLIRYENEEAVDDSQLPKDRFSAERLKGVDSTLKIQPAELGDSAVYLCASSPGQGDEAFFGQGTRLTVV.

The count of this clone is one. The V and J genes are TRBV6-1 and TRBJ1-2; D gene ambiguous. Trimming took 2 bases from V and 0 from J, leaving 4 bases between them. Per the germline V gene, CDR1 is MNHNS and CDR2 is SASEGT. The length of the CDR3 is 13 residues. This CDR3 reads CASSESSNYGYTF. Here the CDR3 DNA reads TGTGCCAGCAGTGAATCTTCTAACTATGGCTACACCTTC.

The V and J genes are TRBV4-1 and TRBJ2-2; 8 nucleotides align to TRBD1. Unmatched junction bases numbered 4, after V lost 1 base and J lost 6 bases. The CDR3 extends over 15 amino acids. From germline, CDR1 is MGHRA and CDR2 YSYEKL. DNA of the CDR3: TGCGCCAGCAGCCAAGCAGGGACAGGCGCCGGGGAGCTGTTTTTT. Protein sequence: CASSQAGTGAGELFF.

The sample holds a few counts of this clone. The V and J genes are TRBV6-1 and TRBJ2-7; TRBD1 might be the D (5 bases). V lost 7 bases and J lost 2, with 6 bases in between. This CDR3 is built from 11 residues. The germline V gene has CDR1 MNHNS and CDR2 SASEGT. The CDR3 nucleotides are TGTGCCAGCAAGACAGCCTACGAGCAGTACTTC. Protein product: CASKTAYEQYF.

About this clone itself: The junction shows a germline mismatch at one end, possibly a read error. This chain uses TRBV20-1 with TRBJ1-1; the match to TRBD1 covers 10 bases. This CDR3 is built from 11 residues. CDR1 DFQATT and CDR2 SNEGSKA come from the germline V gene (reference sequence). DNA of the CDR3: TGCAGTGCGGACAGGGGGAACGTTCGGGTCTTT. Its translation: CSADRGNVRVF.

This chain links TRBV7-3 with TRBJ2-6; a possible D gene is TRBD2 (5 bases). V lost 5 bases, J lost 0 bases, and 5 bases lay in between. The CDR3 runs to 14 residues. The germline V gene has CDR1 SGHTA and CDR2 FQGTGA. CDR3 protein: CASSLASGANVLTF. The CDR3 bases are TGTGCCAGCAGCCTAGCCTCTGGGGCCAACGTCCTGACTTTC.

The genes are TRBV7-3 and TRBJ2-3, with D hard to call. V lost 5 bases to trimming and J lost 2 bases, with 8 bases between them. CDR1 SGHTA and CDR2 FQGTGA come from the germline V gene. The CDR3 loop spans 13 amino acids. The CDR3 DNA sequence: TGTGCCAGCAGCATCTCTAACACAGATACGCAGTATTTT. As protein: CASSISNTDTQYF.

This clone was recorded only once. V gene TRBV5-1 combines with J gene TRBJ2-1; possibly TRBD2 for D (7 bases). From germline, CDR1 is SGHRS and CDR2 YFSETQ. The CDR3 covers 15 residues. The V gene lost 4 bases and the J gene lost 7 bases, with 18 bases spanning the gap. CDR3 DNA sequence: TGCGCCAGCAGCCTACTTCAGGGAGGGGGGAATGAGCAGTTCTTC. This gives the protein CASSLLQGGGNEQFF.

The gene calls are TRBV10-1 and TRBJ2-6; 9 bases fit TRBD1. Per the germline V gene, CDR1 is WNHNN and CDR2 is SYGVQD (reference sequence). Unmatched junction bases numbered 12, after V lost 9 bases and J lost 0 bases. The CDR3 is made up of 18 amino acids. The CDR3 DNA follows: TGCGCCAGAAGAGCGTGGACAGGGGATTCCTCTGGGGCCAACGTCCTGACTTTC. Translating it yields CARRAWTGDSSGANVLTF.

This sequence joins TRBV6-5 and TRBJ1-2, with 8 bases fitting TRBD1. With 7 bases clipped from V and 1 base from J, the junction kept 5 bases outside the gene matches. The CDR3 loop spans 14 amino acids. CDR1 MNHEY and CDR2 SVGAGI come from the germline V gene. CDR3 sequence reads: CASTMDRVNYGYTF. In nucleotides, the CDR3 is TGTGCCAGCACCATGGACAGGGTTAACTATGGCTACACCTTC.

This chain joins TRBV7-8 and TRBJ1-4, with a tentative D call TRBD1 (6 bases). The length of the CDR3 is 14 residues. The germline CDR1 and CDR2 sequences are SGHVS and FQNEAQ. V shed 5 bases and J shed 2 bases, with 9 bases lying between them. The CDR3 sequence: CASSHRETNEKLFF. In DNA, the CDR3 is TGTGCCAGCAGCCACAGGGAGACTAATGAAAAACTGTTTTTT.

This clone was recorded a few times. J is TRBJ2-1 and V is TRBV10-3; perhaps TRBD2 as D (6 bases). This CDR3 region has 18 residues. The V end was cut by 2 bases, the J end by 6 bases, with 23 bases between. Germline-derived CDR1 and CDR2 are ENHRY and SYGVKD. The CDR3 here is CAISENEAGRTGFNEQFF. The DNA of the CDR3 is TGTGCCATCAGTGAGAATGAGGCGGGGAGGACTGGGTTCAATGAGCAGTTCTTC.